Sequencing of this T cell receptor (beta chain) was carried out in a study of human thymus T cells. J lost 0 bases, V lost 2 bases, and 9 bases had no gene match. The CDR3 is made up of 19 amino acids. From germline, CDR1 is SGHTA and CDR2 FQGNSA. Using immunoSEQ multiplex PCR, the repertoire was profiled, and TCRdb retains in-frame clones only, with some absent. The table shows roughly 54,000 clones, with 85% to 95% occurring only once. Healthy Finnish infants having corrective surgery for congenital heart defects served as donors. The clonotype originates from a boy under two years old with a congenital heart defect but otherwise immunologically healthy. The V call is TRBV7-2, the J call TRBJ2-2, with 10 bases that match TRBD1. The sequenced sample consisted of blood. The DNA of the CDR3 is TGTGCCAGCAGCTTATCCCGCCCTGGACAGGGGGCGAACACCGGGGAGCTGTTTTTT. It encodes CASSLSRPGQGANTGELFF.